The subject of this entry is one TCR beta chain. Its antigen remains unidentified. These data come from a study of metastatic and nonmetastatic thyroid tumors. Regarding the study as a whole: A significant increase in TCR beta diversity was reportedly seen in malignant thyroid tumors relative to benign nodules, in blood and tumor.

The length of the CDR3 is 13 residues. The ends were cut back, 3 bases at V and 8 bases at J, with 14 bases in the middle. The V gene's germline CDR1 is SGHDT and CDR2 YYEEEE. TCRdb redid the clone calls on the PCR reads using MiXCR. This sample yields approximately 14,000 clones, of which almost 30% are seen a single time; approximately 4% belongs to the top ten. Each patient went into thyroid surgery without having received any treatment. The sequenced sample consisted of blood. This sequence was found in a female donor with papillary thyroid cancer or a benign thyroid nodule (not recorded which). Some clones in this sample may be carry-over from other donors' samples. The chain couples TRBV5-6 to TRBJ1-2; a possible D gene is TRBD1 (6 bases). CDR3 protein: CASSWGTSGGYTF. CDR3 nucleotides: TGTGCCAGCAGCTGGGGGACATCGGGAGGCTACACCTTC.